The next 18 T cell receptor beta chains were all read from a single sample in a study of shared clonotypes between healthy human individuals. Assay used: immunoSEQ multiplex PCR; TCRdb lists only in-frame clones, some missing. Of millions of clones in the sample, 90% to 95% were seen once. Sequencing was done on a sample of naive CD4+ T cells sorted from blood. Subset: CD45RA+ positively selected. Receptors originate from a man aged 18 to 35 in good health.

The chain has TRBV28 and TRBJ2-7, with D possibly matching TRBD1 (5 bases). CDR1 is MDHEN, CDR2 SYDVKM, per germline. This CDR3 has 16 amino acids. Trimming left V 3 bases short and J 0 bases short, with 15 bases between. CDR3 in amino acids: CASSLGPGLSSYEQYF. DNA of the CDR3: TGTGCCAGCAGTTTGGGGCCAGGCCTCAGCTCCTACGAGCAGTACTTC.

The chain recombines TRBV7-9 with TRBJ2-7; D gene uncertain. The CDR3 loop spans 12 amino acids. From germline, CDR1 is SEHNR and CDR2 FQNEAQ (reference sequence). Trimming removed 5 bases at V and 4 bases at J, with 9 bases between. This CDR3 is CASSPDFYEQYF. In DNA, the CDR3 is TGTGCCAGCAGCCCAGACTTTTACGAGCAGTACTTC.

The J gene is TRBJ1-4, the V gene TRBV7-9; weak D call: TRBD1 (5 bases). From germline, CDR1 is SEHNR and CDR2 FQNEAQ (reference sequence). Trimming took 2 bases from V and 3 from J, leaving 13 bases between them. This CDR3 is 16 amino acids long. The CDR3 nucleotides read TGTGCCAGCAGCTTACTGGGGGTTGCATCTAATGAAAAACTGTTTTTT. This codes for CASSLLGVASNEKLFF.

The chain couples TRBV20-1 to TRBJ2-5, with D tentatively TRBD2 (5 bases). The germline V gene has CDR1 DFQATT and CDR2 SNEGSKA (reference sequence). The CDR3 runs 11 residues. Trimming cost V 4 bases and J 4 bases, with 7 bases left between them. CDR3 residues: CSAIEGETQYF. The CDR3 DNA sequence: TGCAGTGCTATTGAGGGAGAGACCCAGTACTTC.

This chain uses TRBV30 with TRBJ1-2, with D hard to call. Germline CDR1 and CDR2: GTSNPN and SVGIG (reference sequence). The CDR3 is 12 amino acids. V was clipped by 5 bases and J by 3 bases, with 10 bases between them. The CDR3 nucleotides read TGTGCCTGGGACGGACCCCACTATGGCTACACCTTC. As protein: CAWDGPHYGYTF.

The CDR3 coding sequence is TGTGCCAGCAGTTCCTCCCCCGGGACATCGAACACTGAAGCTTTCTTT. Amino acid sequence: CASSSSPGTSNTEAFF. This sequence joins TRBV28 and TRBJ1-1; D may be TRBD1 (6 bases). V dropped 4 bases and J dropped 1 base, with 16 bases sitting between them. Looked up from germline, CDR1 is MDHEN and CDR2 is SYDVKM. The CDR3 contains 16 residues.

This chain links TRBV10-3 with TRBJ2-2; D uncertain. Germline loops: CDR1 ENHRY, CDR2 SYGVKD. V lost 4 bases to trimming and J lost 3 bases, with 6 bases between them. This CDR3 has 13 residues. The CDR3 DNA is TGTGCCATCAGTGGTTACGACACCGGGGAGCTGTTTTTT. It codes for CAISGYDTGELFF.

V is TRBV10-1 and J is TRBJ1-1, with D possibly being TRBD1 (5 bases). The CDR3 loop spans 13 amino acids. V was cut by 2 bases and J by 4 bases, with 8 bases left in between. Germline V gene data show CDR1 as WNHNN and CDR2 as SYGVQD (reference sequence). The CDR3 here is CASSEADTTEAFF. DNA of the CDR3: TGCGCCAGCAGTGAGGCGGACACCACTGAAGCTTTCTTT.

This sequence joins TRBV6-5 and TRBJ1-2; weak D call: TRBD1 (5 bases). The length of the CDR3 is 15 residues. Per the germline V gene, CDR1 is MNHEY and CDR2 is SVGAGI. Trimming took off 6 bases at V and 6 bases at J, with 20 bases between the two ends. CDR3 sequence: CASSRKLSGRDGYTF. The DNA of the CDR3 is TGTGCCAGCAGCCGAAAACTATCAGGGCGTGATGGCTACACCTTC.

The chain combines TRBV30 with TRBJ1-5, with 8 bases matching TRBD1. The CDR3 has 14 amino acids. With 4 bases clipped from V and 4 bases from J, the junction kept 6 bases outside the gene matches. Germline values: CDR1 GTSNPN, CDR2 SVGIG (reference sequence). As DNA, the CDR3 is TGTGCCTGGAACCAGGGGGCGATTAATCAGCCCCAGCATTTT. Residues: CAWNQGAINQPQHF.

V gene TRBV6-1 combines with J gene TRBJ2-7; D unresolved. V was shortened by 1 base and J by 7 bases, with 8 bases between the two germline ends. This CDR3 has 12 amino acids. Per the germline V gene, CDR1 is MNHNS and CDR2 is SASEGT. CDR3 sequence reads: CASSEGAWEQYF. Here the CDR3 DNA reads TGTGCCAGCAGTGAAGGGGCGTGGGAGCAGTACTTC.

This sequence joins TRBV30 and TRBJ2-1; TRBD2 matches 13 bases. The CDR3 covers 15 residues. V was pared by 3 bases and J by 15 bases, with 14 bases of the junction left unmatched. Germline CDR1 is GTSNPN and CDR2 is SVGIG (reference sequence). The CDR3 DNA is TGTGCCTGGAGCCCCAGTCAACTAGCGGGAGGGCCGAGGTTCTTC. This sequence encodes CAWSPSQLAGGPRFF.

This chain's CDR3 is CASSPSSLGGPQGLGYTF. DNA for the CDR3: TGCGCCAGCAGCCCGTCAAGTTTGGGAGGGCCTCAGGGTCTAGGCTACACCTTC. V and J are TRBV5-1 and TRBJ1-2; D may be TRBD1 (5 bases). The germline V and J ends were trimmed by 4 bases and 8 bases, with 30 bases remaining between them. The germline V gene has CDR1 SGHRS and CDR2 YFSETQ. The length of the CDR3 is 18 residues.

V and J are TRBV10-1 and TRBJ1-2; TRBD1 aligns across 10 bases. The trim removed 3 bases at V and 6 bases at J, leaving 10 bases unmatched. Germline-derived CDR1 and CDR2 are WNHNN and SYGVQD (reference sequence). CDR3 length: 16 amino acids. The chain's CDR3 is CASSESRDRGKDGYTF. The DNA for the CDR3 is TGCGCCAGCAGTGAATCCCGGGACAGGGGAAAGGATGGCTACACCTTC.

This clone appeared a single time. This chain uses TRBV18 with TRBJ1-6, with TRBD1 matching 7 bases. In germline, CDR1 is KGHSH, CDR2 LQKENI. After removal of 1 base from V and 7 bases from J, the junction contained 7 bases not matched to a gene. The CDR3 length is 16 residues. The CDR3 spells CASSPLSGTENSPLHF. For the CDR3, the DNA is TGTGCCAGCTCACCACTATCCGGGACAGAAAATTCACCCCTCCACTTT.

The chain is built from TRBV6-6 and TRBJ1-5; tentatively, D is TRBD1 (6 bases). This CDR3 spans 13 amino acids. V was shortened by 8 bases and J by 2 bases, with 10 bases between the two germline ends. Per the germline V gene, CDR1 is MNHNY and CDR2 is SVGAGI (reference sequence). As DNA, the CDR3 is TGTGCCAGCGAACAGGGTGGCAATCAGCCCCAGCATTTT. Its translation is CASEQGGNQPQHF.

CDR3 residues: CASRGGGGGGNSPLHF. Written as DNA, the CDR3 is TGTGCCAGCAGAGGAGGTGGCGGGGGGGGTAATTCACCCCTCCACTTT. The rearrangement links TRBV28 to TRBJ1-6; a possible D gene is TRBD1 (5 bases). The CDR3 is 16 amino acids. Trimming pared 6 bases from V and 6 bases from J, leaving 18 bases between. Looked up from germline, CDR1 is MDHEN and CDR2 is SYDVKM.

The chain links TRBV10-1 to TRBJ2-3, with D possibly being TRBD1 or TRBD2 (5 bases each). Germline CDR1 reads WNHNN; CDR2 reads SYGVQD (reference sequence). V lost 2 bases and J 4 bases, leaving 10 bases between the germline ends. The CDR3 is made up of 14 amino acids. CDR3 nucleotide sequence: TGCGCCAGCAGTGAGGGGACCGCGGCAGATACGCAGTATTTT. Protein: CASSEGTAADTQYF.